Listed below are T cell receptor beta chains from one sample, sequenced in a study of identical twins. Via MiXCR, TCRdb re-called the 5' RACE reads, giving one row per CDR3 protein. The sample contains around 340,000 distinct CDR3 sequences, 9% of which appear only once. The sample was naive T cells sorted from blood. These receptors all stem from a woman between 45 and 65 years old in good health. The CDR3 runs from the conserved cysteine through the conserved F or W. Fields, in order: V gene, CDR3 length, clone size, J gene, D gene, CDR3 protein, CDR3 DNA. The D gene is left open where the match is weak. Not all rows give a size; the values are once, few, many and, for expanded clones, a class.

v_gene: TRBV5-1; len: 16; abundance: many; j_gene: TRBJ2-3; d_gene: NA; CDR3aa: CASSHSRLAGTDTQYF; CDR3nt: TGCGCCAGCAGCCATTCCCGGTTAGCCGGCACAGATACGCAGTATTTT
v_gene: TRBV12-3/TRBV12-4; len: 14; abundance: few; j_gene: TRBJ1-5; d_gene: TRBD1; CDR3aa: CASSLDRAGQPQHF; CDR3nt: TGTGCCAGCAGCCTGGACAGGGCTGGTCAGCCCCAGCATTTT
v_gene: TRBV6-5; len: 13; abundance: NA; j_gene: TRBJ2-1; d_gene: TRBD1; CDR3aa: CASRRTGENEQFF; CDR3nt: TGTGCCAGCAGACGGACAGGGGAGAATGAGCAGTTCTTC
v_gene: TRBV6-5; len: 15; abundance: NA; j_gene: TRBJ2-3; d_gene: NA; CDR3aa: CASSYSIPHTDTQYF; CDR3nt: TGTGCCAGCAGTTACTCGATTCCCCACACAGATACGCAGTATTTT
v_gene: TRBV15; len: 14; abundance: NA; j_gene: TRBJ1-5; d_gene: NA; CDR3aa: CATSRTGKNQPQHF; CDR3nt: TGTGCCACCAGCCGAACCGGGAAGAATCAGCCCCAGCATTTT
v_gene: TRBV14; len: 14; abundance: many; j_gene: TRBJ2-2; d_gene: NA; CDR3aa: CASSQVRGTGELFF; CDR3nt: TGTGCCAGCAGCCAAGTACGTGGGACCGGGGAGCTGTTTTTT
v_gene: TRBV7-9; len: 15; abundance: few; j_gene: TRBJ2-1; d_gene: TRBD2; CDR3aa: CASRPSGGSYNEQFF; CDR3nt: TGTGCCAGCAGACCTAGCGGGGGCTCCTACAATGAGCAGTTCTTC
v_gene: TRBV7-8; len: 14; abundance: NA; j_gene: TRBJ2-1; d_gene: NA; CDR3aa: CASTRTDSYNEQFF; CDR3nt: TGTGCCAGCACCCGGACGGACTCCTACAATGAGCAGTTCTTC
v_gene: TRBV20-1; len: 16; abundance: many; j_gene: TRBJ1-5; d_gene: NA; CDR3aa: CSARDEVGSENQPQHF; CDR3nt: TGCAGTGCTAGAGATGAGGTAGGGTCGGAGAATCAGCCCCAGCATTTT
v_gene: TRBV5-1; len: 15; abundance: many; j_gene: TRBJ2-1; d_gene: NA; CDR3aa: CASKAGGGSYNEQFF; CDR3nt: TGCGCCAGCAAAGCCGGCGGTGGCTCCTACAATGAGCAGTTCTTC
v_gene: TRBV12-3/TRBV12-4; len: 13; abundance: few; j_gene: TRBJ2-3; d_gene: NA; CDR3aa: CASSWGMADTQYF; CDR3nt: TGTGCCAGCAGTTGGGGGATGGCAGATACGCAGTATTTT
v_gene: TRBV20-1; len: 12; abundance: few; j_gene: TRBJ1-4; d_gene: NA; CDR3aa: CSALGLGEKLFF; CDR3nt: TGCAGTGCCTTGGGGCTTGGGGAAAAACTGTTTTTT
v_gene: TRBV5-1; len: 15; abundance: few; j_gene: TRBJ2-1; d_gene: TRBD1; CDR3aa: CASSRDRYTYNEQFF; CDR3nt: TGCGCCAGCAGCAGGGACAGATACACCTACAATGAGCAGTTCTTC
v_gene: TRBV11-1; len: 16; abundance: few; j_gene: TRBJ2-5; d_gene: NA; CDR3aa: CASSLAKGGYQETQYF; CDR3nt: TGTGCCAGCAGCTTAGCGAAAGGGGGATATCAAGAGACCCAGTACTTC
v_gene: TRBV5-6; len: 15; abundance: NA; j_gene: TRBJ2-2; d_gene: NA; CDR3aa: CASTSQGLNTGELFF; CDR3nt: TGTGCCAGCACCTCCCAGGGACTGAACACCGGGGAGCTGTTTTTT
v_gene: TRBV7-9; len: 14; abundance: few; j_gene: TRBJ1-5; d_gene: NA; CDR3aa: CASSLGGALRTQHF; CDR3nt: TGTGCCAGCAGCTTAGGAGGGGCCCTCCGGACCCAGCATTTT
v_gene: TRBV29-1; len: 14; abundance: many; j_gene: TRBJ2-5; d_gene: NA; CDR3aa: CSVDPTPLQETQYF; CDR3nt: TGCAGCGTTGACCCAACTCCTCTGCAAGAGACCCAGTACTTC
v_gene: TRBV11-2; len: 15; abundance: many; j_gene: TRBJ2-1; d_gene: NA; CDR3aa: CASSLGSVSYNEQFF; CDR3nt: TGTGCCAGCAGCTTAGGGAGTGTCTCCTACAATGAGCAGTTCTTC
v_gene: TRBV3-1; len: 13; abundance: NA; j_gene: TRBJ2-2; d_gene: TRBD1; CDR3aa: CASSLAGGRELFF; CDR3nt: TGTGCCAGCAGCCTCGCAGGGGGTCGGGAGCTGTTTTTT
v_gene: TRBV20-1; len: 15; abundance: many; j_gene: TRBJ1-5; d_gene: NA; CDR3aa: CSAAPPGSIRQPQHF; CDR3nt: TGCAGTGCGGCGCCACCGGGGTCGATCCGCCAGCCCCAGCATTTT
v_gene: TRBV7-2; len: 18; abundance: many; j_gene: TRBJ2-1; d_gene: NA; CDR3aa: CASSLGWFRDGSYNEQFF; CDR3nt: TGTGCCAGCAGCTTAGGTTGGTTCCGGGATGGATCCTACAATGAGCAGTTCTTC
v_gene: TRBV14; len: 15; abundance: NA; j_gene: TRBJ2-1; d_gene: TRBD2; CDR3aa: CASKPGTSGDNEQFF; CDR3nt: TGTGCCAGCAAACCCGGGACTAGCGGGGACAATGAGCAGTTCTTC
v_gene: TRBV4-1; len: 14; abundance: NA; j_gene: TRBJ1-5; d_gene: NA; CDR3aa: CASSQDPTAQPQHF; CDR3nt: TGCGCCAGCAGCCAAGATCCGACAGCCCAGCCCCAGCATTTT
v_gene: TRBV5-1; len: 14; abundance: NA; j_gene: TRBJ2-2; d_gene: TRBD1; CDR3aa: CASSGTVPPGELFF; CDR3nt: TGCGCCAGCAGCGGGACAGTCCCCCCCGGGGAGCTGTTTTTT
v_gene: TRBV12-3/TRBV12-4; len: 15; abundance: few; j_gene: TRBJ2-1; d_gene: NA; CDR3aa: CASSFWGEGVNEQFF; CDR3nt: TGTGCCAGCAGTTTTTGGGGGGAGGGGGTAAATGAGCAGTTCTTC
v_gene: TRBV12-3/TRBV12-4; len: 14; abundance: NA; j_gene: TRBJ1-5; d_gene: NA; CDR3aa: CASSLAVRDQPQHF; CDR3nt: TGTGCCAGCAGTTTAGCCGTCAGGGATCAGCCCCAGCATTTT
v_gene: TRBV4-1; len: 15; abundance: many; j_gene: TRBJ1-1; d_gene: NA; CDR3aa: CASSQDLNSGTEAFF; CDR3nt: TGCGCCAGCAGCCAAGACTTAAATTCGGGCACTGAAGCTTTCTTT
v_gene: TRBV12-3/TRBV12-4; len: 11; abundance: NA; j_gene: TRBJ2-1; d_gene: NA; CDR3aa: CASSFERKQFF; CDR3nt: TGTGCCAGCAGTTTCGAGAGAAAACAGTTCTTC
v_gene: TRBV19; len: 15; abundance: NA; j_gene: TRBJ1-5; d_gene: TRBD1; CDR3aa: CASRQQGSGRQPQHF; CDR3nt: TGTGCCAGTAGACAACAGGGGTCGGGGCGCCAGCCCCAGCATTTT
v_gene: TRBV11-3; len: 14; abundance: few; j_gene: TRBJ2-2; d_gene: NA; CDR3aa: CASRAGANTGELFF; CDR3nt: TGTGCCAGCAGGGCGGGTGCGAACACCGGGGAGCTGTTTTTT
v_gene: TRBV5-5; len: 15; abundance: NA; j_gene: TRBJ2-2; d_gene: NA; CDR3aa: CASRPGLGGTGELFF; CDR3nt: TGTGCCAGCAGACCAGGACTAGGGGGAACCGGGGAGCTGTTTTTT
v_gene: TRBV5-5; len: 15; abundance: few; j_gene: TRBJ1-4; d_gene: NA; CDR3aa: CASSSKTGLGEKLFF; CDR3nt: TGTGCCAGCAGCTCAAAGACGGGGTTAGGCGAAAAACTGTTTTTT
v_gene: TRBV6-4; len: 15; abundance: few; j_gene: TRBJ1-1; d_gene: NA; CDR3aa: CASRADTNRVTEAFF; CDR3nt: TGTGCCAGCAGAGCGGATACCAACAGGGTCACTGAAGCTTTCTTT
v_gene: TRBV7-9; len: 15; abundance: few; j_gene: TRBJ2-2; d_gene: TRBD1; CDR3aa: CASSLEDRETGELFF; CDR3nt: TGTGCCAGCAGCTTGGAGGACAGGGAGACCGGGGAGCTGTTTTTT
v_gene: TRBV9; len: 15; abundance: many; j_gene: TRBJ1-2; d_gene: NA; CDR3aa: CASSVVQDPTYGYTF; CDR3nt: TGTGCCAGCAGCGTAGTACAGGATCCGACCTATGGCTACACCTTC
v_gene: TRBV24-1; len: 17; abundance: few; j_gene: TRBJ2-1; d_gene: TRBD2; CDR3aa: CATSDGPTSGPYNEQFF; CDR3nt: TGTGCCACCAGTGATGGGCCTACTAGCGGACCCTACAATGAGCAGTTCTTC
v_gene: TRBV12-3/TRBV12-4; len: 12; abundance: few; j_gene: TRBJ1-1; d_gene: NA; CDR3aa: CASSSIVTEAFF; CDR3nt: TGTGCCAGCAGTTCGATAGTCACGGAAGCTTTCTTT
v_gene: TRBV20-1; len: 15; abundance: NA; j_gene: TRBJ1-6; d_gene: NA; CDR3aa: CSAGETVGHNSPLHF; CDR3nt: TGCAGTGCAGGGGAGACAGTGGGGCATAATTCACCCCTCCACTTT
v_gene: TRBV5-1; len: 16; abundance: few; j_gene: TRBJ2-6; d_gene: NA; CDR3aa: CASSWTGRSGANVLTF; CDR3nt: TGCGCCAGCAGCTGGACGGGCCGCTCTGGGGCCAACGTCCTGACTTTC
v_gene: TRBV5-1; len: 16; abundance: few; j_gene: TRBJ2-2; d_gene: NA; CDR3aa: CASTSMGGLNTGELFF; CDR3nt: TGCGCCAGCACTTCGATGGGGGGCCTGAACACCGGGGAGCTGTTTTTT
v_gene: TRBV24-1; len: 13; abundance: NA; j_gene: TRBJ1-2; d_gene: TRBD1; CDR3aa: CATSEGTGLGYTF; CDR3nt: TGTGCCACCAGTGAAGGGACAGGGCTTGGCTACACCTTC
v_gene: TRBV7-6; len: 15; abundance: few; j_gene: TRBJ2-1; d_gene: NA; CDR3aa: CASKDQAGSYNEQFF; CDR3nt: TGTGCCAGCAAAGATCAGGCGGGGTCCTACAATGAGCAGTTCTTC
v_gene: TRBV4-1; len: 15; abundance: few; j_gene: TRBJ2-7; d_gene: TRBD1; CDR3aa: CASSQDRDRVYEQYF; CDR3nt: TGCGCCAGCAGCCAAGACAGGGACAGGGTTTACGAGCAGTACTTC
v_gene: TRBV29-1; len: 13; abundance: many; j_gene: TRBJ1-1; d_gene: NA; CDR3aa: CSVEETLNTEAFF; CDR3nt: TGCAGCGTTGAAGAGACACTGAACACTGAAGCTTTCTTT
v_gene: TRBV6-6; len: 15; abundance: few; j_gene: TRBJ2-1; d_gene: NA; CDR3aa: CASSYSRASYNEQFF; CDR3nt: TGTGCCAGCAGTTACAGTAGAGCCTCCTACAATGAGCAGTTCTTC
v_gene: TRBV5-1; len: 15; abundance: many; j_gene: TRBJ1-3; d_gene: NA; CDR3aa: CASSSQANSGNTIYF; CDR3nt: TGCGCCAGCAGCTCTCAGGCAAACTCTGGAAACACCATATATTTT
v_gene: TRBV10-3; len: 13; abundance: few; j_gene: TRBJ2-3; d_gene: NA; CDR3aa: CAISDGSADTQYF; CDR3nt: TGTGCCATCAGTGACGGGAGTGCGGATACGCAGTATTTT
v_gene: TRBV20-1; len: 15; abundance: few; j_gene: TRBJ1-1; d_gene: TRBD1; CDR3aa: CSAKGDRGLNTEAFF; CDR3nt: TGCAGTGCTAAGGGGGACAGGGGGCTGAACACTGAAGCTTTCTTT
v_gene: TRBV24-1; len: 14; abundance: many; j_gene: TRBJ2-1; d_gene: NA; CDR3aa: CATSDMYGNNEQFF; CDR3nt: TGTGCCACCAGTGATATGTACGGGAACAATGAGCAGTTCTTC
v_gene: TRBV30; len: 11; abundance: NA; j_gene: TRBJ2-5; d_gene: NA; CDR3aa: CACTTRETQYF; CDR3nt: TGTGCCTGCACCACGAGAGAGACCCAGTACTTC